The rows below give T cell receptor beta chains drawn from one sample of a study of shared clonotypes between healthy human individuals. Measured with immunoSEQ multiplex PCR; TCRdb has only the in-frame clones, and not every one. Of roughly 120,000 clones listed, about two thirds are singletons. Source material: memory CD8+ T cells sorted from blood. The receptors stem from a woman aged 25 to 39 in good health. CDR3s include the opening cysteine and the closing phenylalanine or tryptophan. D genes are given only for firm matches.

d_gene,len,j_gene,v_gene,CDR3nt,CDR3aa
TRBD2,13,TRBJ2-5,TRBV7-9,TGTGCCAGCAGCTGGGCTAGCGGAGAGACCCAGTACTTC,CASSWASGETQYF
TRBD2,15,TRBJ2-1,TRBV5-1,TGCGCCAGCAGCTTGTCTAGCGGGAGTTACAATGAGCAGTTCTTC,CASSLSSGSYNEQFF
.,14,TRBJ2-7,TRBV29-1,TGCAGCGTTGTAGGGGTAGCGAGCTCCTACGAGCAGTACTTC,CSVVGVASSYEQYF
.,15,TRBJ2-5,TRBV11-3,TGTGCCAGCAGCTTAGGAAACCTCCCCGGAGAGACCCAGTACTTC,CASSLGNLPGETQYF
.,15,TRBJ2-1,TRBV2,TGTGCCAGCAGGGCACACAGGGACATCGGGGGGGAGCAGTTCTTC,CASRAHRDIGGEQFF
.,19,TRBJ1-2,TRBV10-3,TGTGCCATCAGTGAGCTACTACAGGTACCATACAACCTCAACTATGGCTACACCTTC,CAISELLQVPYNLNYGYTF
.,20,TRBJ2-6,TRBV14,TGTGCCAGCAGCCGCGCAGTCCGGGTACAGGCCAACTCTGGGGCCAACGTCCTGACTTTC,CASSRAVRVQANSGANVLTF
.,15,TRBJ1-5,TRBV2,TGTGCCAGCAGTCCTCGGGTGGTAGACAATCAGCCCCAGCATTTT,CASSPRVVDNQPQHF
.,14,TRBJ2-1,TRBV7-9,TGTGCCAGCAGCTTAGCGTCCGTGGACAATGAGCAGTTCTTC,CASSLASVDNEQFF
.,15,TRBJ2-1,TRBV27,TGTGCCAGCAGTTTAACGACTAGGGCCCCGGGTGAGCAGTTCTTC,CASSLTTRAPGEQFF
.,14,TRBJ2-7,TRBV27,TGTGCCAGCAAGCAAAGGGGCATGACCTACGAGCAGTACTTC,CASKQRGMTYEQYF